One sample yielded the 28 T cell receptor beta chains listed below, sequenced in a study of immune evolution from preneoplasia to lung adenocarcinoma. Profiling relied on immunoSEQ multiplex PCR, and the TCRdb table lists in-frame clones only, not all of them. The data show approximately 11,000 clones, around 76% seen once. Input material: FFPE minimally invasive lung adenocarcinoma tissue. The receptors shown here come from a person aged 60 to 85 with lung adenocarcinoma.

This CDR3 reads CASSLVAGQGLETQYF. DNA of the CDR3: TGTGCCAGCAGCTTGGTCGCGGGGCAGGGATTAGAGACCCAGTACTTC. This chain joins TRBV5-5 and TRBJ2-5; tentatively, D is TRBD2 (6 bases). The germline V gene has CDR1 SGHKS and CDR2 YYEKEE (reference sequence). Trimming stripped 0 bases from V and 4 bases from J, with 16 bases between. The CDR3 is 16 amino acids.

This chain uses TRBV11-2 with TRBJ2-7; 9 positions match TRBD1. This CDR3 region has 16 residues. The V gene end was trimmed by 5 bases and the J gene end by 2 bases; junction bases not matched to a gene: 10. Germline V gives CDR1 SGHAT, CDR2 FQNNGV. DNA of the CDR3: TGTGCCAGCAGCGGGGGCCCGGGACAGGGAACCTACGAGCAGTACTTC. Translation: CASSGGPGQGTYEQYF. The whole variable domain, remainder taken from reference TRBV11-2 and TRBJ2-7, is EAGVAQSPRYKIIEKRQSVAFWCNPISGHATLYWYQQILGQGPKLLIQFQNNGVVDDSQLPKDRFSAERLKGVDSTLKIQPAKLEDSAVYLCASSGGPGQGTYEQYFGPGTRLTVT.

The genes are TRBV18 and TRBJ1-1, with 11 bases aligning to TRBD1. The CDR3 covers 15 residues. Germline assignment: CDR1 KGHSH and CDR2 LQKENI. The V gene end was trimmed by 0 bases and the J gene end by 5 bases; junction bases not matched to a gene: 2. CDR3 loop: CASSPPGTGGTEAFF. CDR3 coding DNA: TGTGCCAGCTCACCACCCGGGACAGGGGGGACTGAAGCTTTCTTT. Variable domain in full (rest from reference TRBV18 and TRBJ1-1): NAGVMQNPRHLVRRRGQEARLRCSPMKGHSHVYWYRQLPEEGLKFMVYLQKENIIDESGMPKERFSAEFPKEGPSILRIQQVVRGDSAAYFCASSPPGTGGTEAFFGQGTRLTVV.

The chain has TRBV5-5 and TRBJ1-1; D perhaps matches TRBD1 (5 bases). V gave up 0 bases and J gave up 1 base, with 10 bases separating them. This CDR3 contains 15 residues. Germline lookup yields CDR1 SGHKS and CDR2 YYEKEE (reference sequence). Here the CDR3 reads CASSLGLGQNTEAFF. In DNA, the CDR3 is TGTGCCAGCAGCTTGGGACTTGGACAGAACACTGAAGCTTTCTTT.

The CDR3 DNA sequence: TGTGCCTGGGCGAGGACAGGGTTGGACACTGAAGCTTTCTTT. It codes for CAWARTGLDTEAFF. The rearrangement joins TRBV30 to TRBJ1-1; 8 nucleotides align to TRBD1. The CDR3 is 14 amino acids. V gave up 5 bases and J gave up 3 bases; unmatched junction bases: 8. From germline, CDR1 is GTSNPN and CDR2 SVGIG (reference sequence).

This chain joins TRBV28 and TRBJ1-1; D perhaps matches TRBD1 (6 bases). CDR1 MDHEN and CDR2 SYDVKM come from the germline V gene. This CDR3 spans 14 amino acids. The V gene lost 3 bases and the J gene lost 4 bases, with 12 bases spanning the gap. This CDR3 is CASSFISGATEAFF. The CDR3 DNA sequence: TGTGCCAGCAGTTTTATCTCGGGGGCCACTGAAGCTTTCTTT.

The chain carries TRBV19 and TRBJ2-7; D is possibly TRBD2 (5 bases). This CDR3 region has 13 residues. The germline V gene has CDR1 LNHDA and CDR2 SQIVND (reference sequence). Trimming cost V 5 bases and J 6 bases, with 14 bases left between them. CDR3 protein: CASSSTAGSEQYF. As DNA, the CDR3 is TGTGCCAGTAGTTCAACTGCGGGTTCCGAGCAGTACTTC.

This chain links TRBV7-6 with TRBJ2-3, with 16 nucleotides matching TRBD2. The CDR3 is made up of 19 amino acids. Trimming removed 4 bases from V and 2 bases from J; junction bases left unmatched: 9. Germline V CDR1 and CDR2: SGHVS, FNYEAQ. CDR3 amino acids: CASSSRGLAGGFSTDTQYF. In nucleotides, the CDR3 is TGTGCCAGCAGCTCCCGGGGACTAGCGGGAGGGTTCTCCACAGATACGCAGTATTTT.

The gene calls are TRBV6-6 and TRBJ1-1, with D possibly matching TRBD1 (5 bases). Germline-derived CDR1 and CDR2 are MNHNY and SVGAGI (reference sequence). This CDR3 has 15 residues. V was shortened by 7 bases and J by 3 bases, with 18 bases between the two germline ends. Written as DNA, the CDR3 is TGTGCCAGCAACTACGCCAGGGATAGCGACACTGAAGCTTTCTTT. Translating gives CASNYARDSDTEAFF.

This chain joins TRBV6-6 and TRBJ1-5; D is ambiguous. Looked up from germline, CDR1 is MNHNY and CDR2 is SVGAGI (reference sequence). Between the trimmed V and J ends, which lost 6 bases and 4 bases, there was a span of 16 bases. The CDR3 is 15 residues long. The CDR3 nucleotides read TGTGCCAGCAGCTGGAATGGGATTGGGAATCAGCCCCAGCATTTT. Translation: CASSWNGIGNQPQHF.

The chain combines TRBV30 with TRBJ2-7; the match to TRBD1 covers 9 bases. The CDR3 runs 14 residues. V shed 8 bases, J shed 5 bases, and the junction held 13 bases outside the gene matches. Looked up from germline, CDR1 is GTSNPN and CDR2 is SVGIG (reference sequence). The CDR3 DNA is TGTGCCGGATCTAACAGGGGGCCCAGGAACGAGCAGTACTTC. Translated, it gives CAGSNRGPRNEQYF. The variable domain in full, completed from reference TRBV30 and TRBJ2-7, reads SQTIHQWPATLVQPVGSPLSLECTVEGTSNPNLYWYRQAAGRGLQLLFYSVGIGQISSEVPQNLSASRPQDRQFILSSKKLLLSDSGFYLCAGSNRGPRNEQYFGPGTRLTVT.

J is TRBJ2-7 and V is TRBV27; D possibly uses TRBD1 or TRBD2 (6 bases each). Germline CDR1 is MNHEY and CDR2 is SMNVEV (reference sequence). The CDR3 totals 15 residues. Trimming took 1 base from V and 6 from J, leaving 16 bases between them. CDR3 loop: CASSLWGAPLTEQYF. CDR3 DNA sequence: TGTGCCAGCAGTTTATGGGGGGCGCCTTTGACCGAGCAGTACTTC.

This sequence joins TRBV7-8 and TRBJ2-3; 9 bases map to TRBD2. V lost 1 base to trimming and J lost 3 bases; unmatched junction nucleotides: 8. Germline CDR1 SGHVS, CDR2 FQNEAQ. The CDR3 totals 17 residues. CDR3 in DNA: TGTGCCAGCAGCTTAGGAGGGAGCGGGGGGAGGACAGATACGCAGTATTTT. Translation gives CASSLGGSGGRTDTQYF. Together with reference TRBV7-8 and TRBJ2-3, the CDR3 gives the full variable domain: GAGVSQSPRYKVAKRGQDVALRCDPISGHVSLFWYQQALGQGPEFLTYFQNEAQLDKSGLPSDRFFAERPEGSVSTLKIQRTQQEDSAVYLCASSLGGSGGRTDTQYFGPGTRLTVL.

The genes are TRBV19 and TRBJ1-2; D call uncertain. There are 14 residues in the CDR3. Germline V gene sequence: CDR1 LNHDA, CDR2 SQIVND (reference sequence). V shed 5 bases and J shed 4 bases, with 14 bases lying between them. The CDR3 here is CASSGGKRLYGYTF. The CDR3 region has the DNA TGTGCCAGTAGTGGAGGGAAGAGGCTCTATGGCTACACCTTC. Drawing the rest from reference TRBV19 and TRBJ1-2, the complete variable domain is DGGITQSPKYLFRKEGQNVTLSCEQNLNHDAMYWYRQDPGQGLRLIYYSQIVNDFQKGDIAEGYSVSREKKESFPLTVTSAQKNPTAFYLCASSGGKRLYGYTFGSGTRLTVV.

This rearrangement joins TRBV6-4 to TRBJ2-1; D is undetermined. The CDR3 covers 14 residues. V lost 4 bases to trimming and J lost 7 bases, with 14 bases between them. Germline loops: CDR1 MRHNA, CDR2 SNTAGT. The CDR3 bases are TGTGCCAGCAGTGTCGAGATCAGGAGAAATGAGCAGTTCTTC. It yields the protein CASSVEIRRNEQFF.

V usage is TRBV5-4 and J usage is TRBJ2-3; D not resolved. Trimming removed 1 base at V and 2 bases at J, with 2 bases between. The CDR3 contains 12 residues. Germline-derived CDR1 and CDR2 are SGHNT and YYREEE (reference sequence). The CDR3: CASSLNTDTQYF. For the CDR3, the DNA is TGTGCCAGCAGCTTGAACACAGATACGCAGTATTTT.

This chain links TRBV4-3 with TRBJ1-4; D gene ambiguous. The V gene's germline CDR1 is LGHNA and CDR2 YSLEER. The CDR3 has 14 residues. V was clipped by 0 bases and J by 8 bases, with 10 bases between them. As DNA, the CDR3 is TGCGCCAGCAGCCAAGATCGAACATGGGAAAAACTGTTTTTT. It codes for CASSQDRTWEKLFF.

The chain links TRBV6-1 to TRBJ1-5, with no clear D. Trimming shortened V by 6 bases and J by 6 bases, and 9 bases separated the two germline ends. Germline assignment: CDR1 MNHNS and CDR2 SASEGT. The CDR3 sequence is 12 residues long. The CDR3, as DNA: TGTGCCAGCAGGGAATATTCTCAGCCCCAGCATTTT. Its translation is CASREYSQPQHF.

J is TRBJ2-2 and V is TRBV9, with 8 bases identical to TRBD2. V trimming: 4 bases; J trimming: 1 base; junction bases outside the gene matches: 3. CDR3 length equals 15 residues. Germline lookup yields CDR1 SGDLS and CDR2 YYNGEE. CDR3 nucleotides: TGTGCCAGCAGCCTAGCGGGCCAGAACACCGGGGAGCTGTTTTTT. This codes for CASSLAGQNTGELFF.

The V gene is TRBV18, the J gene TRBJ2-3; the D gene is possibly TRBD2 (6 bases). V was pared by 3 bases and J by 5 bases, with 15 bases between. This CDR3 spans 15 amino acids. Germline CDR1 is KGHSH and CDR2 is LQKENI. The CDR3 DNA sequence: TGTGCCAGCTCACCTTCATCGGCTAGCGAAGATACGCAGTATTTT. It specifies CASSPSSASEDTQYF.

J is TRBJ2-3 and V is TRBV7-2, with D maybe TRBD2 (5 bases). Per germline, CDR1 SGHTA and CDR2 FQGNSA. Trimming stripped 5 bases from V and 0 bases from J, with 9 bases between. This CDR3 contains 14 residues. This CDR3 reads CASSPPGSTDTQYF. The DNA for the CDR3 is TGTGCCAGCAGCCCGCCGGGGAGCACAGATACGCAGTATTTT.

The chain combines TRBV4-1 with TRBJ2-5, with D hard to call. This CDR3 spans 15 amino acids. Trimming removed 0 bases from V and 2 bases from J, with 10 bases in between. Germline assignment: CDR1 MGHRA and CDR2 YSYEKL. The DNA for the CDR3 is TGCGCCAGCAGCCAAGATCAGACGCTGCAAGAGACCCAGTACTTC. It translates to CASSQDQTLQETQYF.

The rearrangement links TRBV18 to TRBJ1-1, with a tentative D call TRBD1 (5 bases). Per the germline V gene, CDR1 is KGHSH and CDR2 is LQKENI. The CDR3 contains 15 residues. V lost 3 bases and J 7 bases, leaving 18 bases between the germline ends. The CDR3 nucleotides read TGTGCCAGCTCACCGTTACAGGTTTACCGGAGTGAAGCTTTCTTT. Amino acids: CASSPLQVYRSEAFF.

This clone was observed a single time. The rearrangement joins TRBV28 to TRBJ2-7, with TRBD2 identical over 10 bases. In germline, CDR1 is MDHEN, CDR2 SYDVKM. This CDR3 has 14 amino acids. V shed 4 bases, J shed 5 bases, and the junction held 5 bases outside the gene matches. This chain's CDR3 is CASSYSGRRNEQYF. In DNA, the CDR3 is TGTGCCAGCAGTTATAGCGGGAGGAGAAACGAGCAGTACTTC.

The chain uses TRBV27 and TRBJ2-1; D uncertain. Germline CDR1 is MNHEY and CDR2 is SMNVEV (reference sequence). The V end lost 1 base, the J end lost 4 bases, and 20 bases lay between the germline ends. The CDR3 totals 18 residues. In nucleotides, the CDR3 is TGTGCCAGCAGTTTATTTCGTTTGGCAGCTGATTATTACAATGAGCAGTTCTTC. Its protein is CASSLFRLAADYYNEQFF.

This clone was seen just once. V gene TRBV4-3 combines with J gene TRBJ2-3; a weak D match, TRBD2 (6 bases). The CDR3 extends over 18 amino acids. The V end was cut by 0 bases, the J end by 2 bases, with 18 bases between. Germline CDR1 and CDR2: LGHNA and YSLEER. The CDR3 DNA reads TGCGCCAGCAGCCAAGATACAGCGCTAGCGCGCCCCACAGATACGCAGTATTTT. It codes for CASSQDTALARPTDTQYF.

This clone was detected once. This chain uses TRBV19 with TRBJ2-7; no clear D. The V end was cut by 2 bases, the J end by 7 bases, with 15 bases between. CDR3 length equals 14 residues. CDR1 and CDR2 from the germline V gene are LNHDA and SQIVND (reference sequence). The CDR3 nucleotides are TGTGCCAGTAGTATAAGTTTCCAGGTACAGGAGCAGTACTTC. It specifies CASSISFQVQEQYF.

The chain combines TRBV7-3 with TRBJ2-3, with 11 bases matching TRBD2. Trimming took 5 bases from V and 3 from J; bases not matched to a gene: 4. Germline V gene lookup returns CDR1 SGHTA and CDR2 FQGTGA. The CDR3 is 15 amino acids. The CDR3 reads CASSLTSGSTDTQYF. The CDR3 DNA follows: TGTGCCAGCAGCCTTACTAGCGGGAGTACAGATACGCAGTATTTT.